The rows below give T cell receptor beta chains drawn from one sample of a study of blood T cell repertoires in COVID-19. Sequenced by immunoSEQ multiplex PCR; TCRdb stores in-frame clones only, minus some. The sample comprises about 54,000 clones, 90% of which are singletons, and about 7.7% rests with the top ten. The sequencing sample was made of peripheral blood. These receptors came from a woman aged 40 to 50 with active COVID-19. CDR3s include the opening cysteine and the closing phenylalanine or tryptophan. The order of the fields is J gene, V gene, clone size, CDR3 length, D gene, CDR3 protein, CDR3 DNA. The D gene is left open where the match is weak. Clone sizes are given selectively: once, few, many, or a class where the clone is expanded.

TRBJ1-1,TRBV19,-,14,-,CASSIAGSDTEAFF,TGTGCCAGTAGTATAGCAGGGTCCGACACTGAAGCTTTCTTT
TRBJ1-1,TRBV18,-,15,-,CASSRGSGSSTEAFF,TGTGCCAGCTCACGGGGCTCCGGTTCGAGTACTGAAGCTTTCTTT
TRBJ1-2,TRBV6-5,-,14,-,CASSYSGGRYGYTF,TGTGCCAGCAGTTACTCGGGGGGACGGTATGGCTACACCTTC
TRBJ1-4,TRBV9,medium-sized,14,-,CASSVKVGEEKLFF,TGTGCCAGCAGCGTAAAGGTCGGGGAAGAAAAACTGTTTTTT
TRBJ1-1,TRBV21-1,-,15,-,CASSNSGGPGTEAFF,TGTGCCAGCAGCAACTCAGGGGGACCTGGCACTGAAGCTTTCTTT
TRBJ2-6,TRBV6-2/TRBV6-3,-,17,-,CASSAGTPDSGANVLTF,TGTGCCAGCAGTGCCGGGACTCCTGACTCTGGGGCCAACGTCCTGACTTTC
TRBJ1-2,TRBV12-3/TRBV12-4,few,13,-,CAVNRAGNYGYTF,TGTGCCGTCAACCGCGCAGGGAACTATGGCTACACCTTC
TRBJ2-3,TRBV5-4,-,13,-,CASSLGGTDTQYF,TGTGCCAGCAGCCTAGGGGGCACAGATACGCAGTATTTT
TRBJ2-4,TRBV11-3,-,13,TRBD1,CASSYRQGDIQYF,TGTGCCAGCAGCTACCGACAGGGAGACATTCAGTACTTC
TRBJ2-2,TRBV5-4,-,16,TRBD2,CASSSGLAGGTGELFF,TGTGCCAGCAGCTCGGGACTAGCGGGGGGTACCGGGGAGCTGTTTTTT
TRBJ1-2,TRBV7-8,-,15,TRBD1,CASSLRDRGGYGYTF,TGTGCCAGCAGCCTCCGGGACAGGGGAGGCTATGGCTACACCTTC
TRBJ1-2,TRBV29-1,-,13,-,CSVDTGYPYGYTF,TGCAGCGTGGACACAGGGTACCCCTATGGCTACACCTTC
TRBJ2-3,TRBV12-5,-,20,TRBD2,CASGPGPGTSGGMGTDTQYF,TGTGCTAGTGGTCCCGGACCCGGGACTAGCGGGGGTATGGGTACAGATACGCAGTATTTT
TRBJ2-7,TRBV6-2/TRBV6-3,-,15,-,CASSYGRDSSYEQYF,TGTGCCAGCAGTTACGGGCGGGACAGCTCCTACGAGCAGTACTTC
TRBJ1-2,TRBV19,-,12,-,CASRSRVGGYTF,TGTGCCAGTCGATCCAGGGTCGGAGGCTACACCTTC
TRBJ2-6,TRBV29-1,-,14,TRBD1,CSVERGPGANVLTF,TGCAGCGTTGAAAGGGGGCCTGGGGCCAACGTCCTGACTTTC
TRBJ2-3,TRBV7-9,-,16,TRBD2,CASSTRTSGGADTQYF,TGTGCCAGCAGCACTAGGACTAGCGGGGGGGCAGATACGCAGTATTTT
TRBJ2-5,TRBV3-1/TRBV3-2,many,17,TRBD2,CASSPGPSGEEQETQYF,TGTGCCAGCAGCCCGGGGCCTAGCGGCGAGGAGCAAGAGACCCAGTACTTC
TRBJ1-6,TRBV7-9,-,14,TRBD1,CASSLAGTGSPLHF,TGTGCCAGCAGCTTAGCGGGGACAGGTTCACCCCTCCACTTT
TRBJ2-3,TRBV6-2/TRBV6-3,once,16,TRBD1,CASSFRGQGGRDTQYF,TGTGCCAGCAGTTTCCGGGGACAGGGGGGAAGAGATACGCAGTATTTT
TRBJ1-2,TRBV4-1,-,15,TRBD1,CASSPSGDSRYGYTF,TGCGCCAGCAGCCCTTCCGGGGACAGCCGCTATGGCTACACCTTC
TRBJ1-1,TRBV29-1,-,10,-,CSVGTDEAFF,TGCAGCGTTGGGACAGATGAAGCTTTCTTT
TRBJ1-6,TRBV4-2,-,15,TRBD1,CASSSETGGNSPLHF,TGTGCCAGCAGCAGCGAGACAGGGGGAAATTCACCCCTCCACTTT
TRBJ2-5,TRBV5-4,-,14,TRBD1,CASSSGQGIETQYF,TGTGCCAGCAGCTCGGGACAGGGGATAGAGACCCAGTACTTC
TRBJ2-5,TRBV6-5,-,16,TRBD1,CASSYSGGTGEETQYF,TGTGCCAGCAGTTACAGTGGAGGGACAGGGGAAGAGACCCAGTACTTC
TRBJ1-5,TRBV30,few,13,TRBD1,CAWGGDRNQPQHF,TGTGCCTGGGGGGGGGACAGAAATCAGCCCCAGCATTTT
TRBJ1-2,TRBV3-1/TRBV3-2,-,14,TRBD1,CASSSGGQGFGYTF,TGTGCCAGCAGCTCCGGCGGACAGGGCTTTGGCTACACCTTC
TRBJ1-5,TRBV7-9,once,18,TRBD1,CASSFGTAEKTFNQPQHF,TGTGCCAGCAGCTTCGGGACAGCGGAAAAGACATTCAATCAGCCCCAGCATTTT
TRBJ1-5,TRBV5-8,-,16,-,CASSLDRQWGNQPQHF,TGTGCCAGCAGCTTGGACAGGCAATGGGGCAATCAGCCCCAGCATTTT
TRBJ2-6,TRBV12-3/TRBV12-4,-,13,-,CARAFRGANVLTF,TGTGCCAGGGCCTTTCGAGGGGCCAACGTCCTGACTTTC
TRBJ2-1,TRBV9,few,15,TRBD2,CASSVDSGGYNEQFF,TGTGCCAGCAGCGTAGACTCGGGGGGCTACAATGAGCAGTTCTTC
TRBJ2-1,TRBV7-2,-,16,TRBD2,CASSLDRGGVSNEQFF,TGTGCCAGCAGCTTAGACCGCGGGGGGGTTTCCAATGAGCAGTTCTTC
TRBJ1-2,TRBV11-2,-,16,-,CASSLWAPTVNYGYTF,TGTGCCAGCAGCTTATGGGCCCCCACAGTCAACTATGGCTACACCTTC
TRBJ1-6,TRBV12-3/TRBV12-4,-,13,-,CASTPGYNSPLHF,TGTGCCAGCACGCCGGGGTATAATTCACCCCTCCACTTT
TRBJ2-3,TRBV19,-,14,-,CASSMVQAPDTQYF,TGTGCCAGTAGTATGGTACAGGCCCCAGATACGCAGTATTTT
TRBJ2-5,TRBV9,-,16,-,CASSPRRHRSQETQYF,TGTGCCAGCAGCCCCCGTAGACACAGATCCCAAGAGACCCAGTACTTC
TRBJ1-4,TRBV18,-,16,TRBD1,CASSPQGAFGNEKLFF,TGTGCCAGCTCACCACAGGGGGCGTTTGGTAATGAAAAACTGTTTTTT
TRBJ1-2,TRBV7-2,-,18,TRBD1,CASSFKAGGGGRHYGYTF,TGTGCCAGCAGCTTCAAGGCTGGTGGAGGGGGCCGGCACTATGGCTACACCTTC
TRBJ2-2,TRBV5-1,-,15,TRBD1,CASSLGQGWAGELFF,TGCGCCAGCAGCCTGGGACAGGGATGGGCCGGGGAGCTGTTTTTT
TRBJ1-2,TRBV28,once,13,TRBD1,CASSLTGGGGYTF,TGTGCCAGCAGTCTGACAGGGGGCGGCGGCTACACCTTC
TRBJ1-2,TRBV3-1/TRBV3-2,-,15,TRBD1,CASSPQGASPYGYTF,TGTGCCAGCAGCCCGCAGGGGGCCTCCCCCTATGGCTACACCTTC
TRBJ1-6,TRBV13,-,18,-,CASSSTRQASSYNSPLHF,TGTGCCAGCAGCTCCACTCGACAGGCGAGCTCCTATAATTCACCCCTCCACTTT
TRBJ1-6,TRBV18,-,14,TRBD1,CASSQGQENSPLHF,TGTGCCAGCTCACAAGGACAGGAAAATTCACCCCTCCACTTT